Following are 22 T cell receptor beta chains from one sample sequenced in a study of cytomegalovirus exposure and HLA in healthy donors. Researchers ran the PCR with 60 Vbeta and 13 Jbeta primers. The assay was immunoSEQ multiplex PCR, and TCRdb's table has in-frame clones only and misses some. This table has about 200,000 clones, 80% to 90% appearing once. The specimen was PBMCs. The receptors originated from a man younger than 45 in good health and CMV-seronegative.

The V gene is TRBV18, the J gene TRBJ2-7; 7 bases match TRBD1. The germline V gene encodes CDR1 KGHSH and CDR2 LQKENI. The V and J ends lost 3 bases and 3 bases, in that order; junction bases with no gene match: 5. This CDR3 is built from 14 residues. This chain's CDR3 is CASSPTGSFYEQYF. The CDR3 nucleotides are TGTGCCAGCTCACCGACAGGGTCCTTCTACGAGCAGTACTTC. The variable domain in full, with the rest retrieved from reference TRBV18 and TRBJ2-7, is NAGVMQNPRHLVRRRGQEARLRCSPMKGHSHVYWYRQLPEEGLKFMVYLQKENIIDESGMPKERFSAEFPKEGPSILRIQQVVRGDSAAYFCASSPTGSFYEQYFGPGTRLTVT.

This clone was detected a few times. The chain carries TRBV9 and TRBJ2-5; 10 bases line up with TRBD1. V lost 0 bases and J lost 4; bases outside the gene matches: 6. The CDR3 consists of 16 residues. Looked up from germline, CDR1 is SGDLS and CDR2 is YYNGEE. CDR3 DNA sequence: TGTGCCAGCAGCGTAGGGACAGGGGGGGATCGAGAGACCCAGTACTTC. This gives the protein CASSVGTGGDRETQYF.

This clone was recorded only once. The V gene is TRBV18, the J gene TRBJ1-1; the D gene is possibly TRBD1 (6 bases). Trimming left V 3 bases short and J 5 bases short, with 16 bases between. CDR1 is KGHSH and CDR2 is LQKENI in the germline V gene. The CDR3 runs to 15 residues. The CDR3 region is CASSPTTGISTEAFF. DNA of the CDR3: TGTGCCAGCTCACCGACAACAGGGATTAGTACTGAAGCTTTCTTT.

The chain uses TRBV18 and TRBJ2-7; D is perhaps TRBD1 (7 bases). From germline, CDR1 is KGHSH and CDR2 LQKENI. The V end lost 3 bases, the J end lost 0 bases, and 15 bases lay between the germline ends. CDR3 length: 16 residues. The chain's CDR3 is CASSPFDRDSSYEQYF. The DNA of the CDR3 is TGTGCCAGCTCACCCTTCGACAGGGACTCCTCCTACGAGCAGTACTTC.

The chain couples TRBV6-1 to TRBJ2-4, with TRBD2 matching over 10 bases. This CDR3 is 15 amino acids long. J was trimmed by 8 bases and V by 7 bases; bases with no gene match: 11. Germline lookup yields CDR1 MNHNS and CDR2 SASEGT. The CDR3 coding sequence is TGTGCCAGCACCACATCTAGCGGGGGTGCGCACATTCAGTACTTC. Protein: CASTTSSGGAHIQYF.

J is TRBJ2-7 and V is TRBV4-3, with 10 bases fitting TRBD1. After removal of 0 bases from V and 5 bases from J, the junction contained 1 base not matched to a gene. The germline V gene encodes CDR1 LGHNA and CDR2 YSLEER. The CDR3 is made up of 14 amino acids. The CDR3 here is CASSQDGTGDEQYF. CDR3 nucleotides: TGCGCCAGCAGCCAAGACGGGACAGGGGACGAGCAGTACTTC.

V gene TRBV6-6 combines with J gene TRBJ1-1; 9 nucleotides align to TRBD1. This CDR3 is built from 15 residues. Germline assignment: CDR1 MNHNY and CDR2 SVGAGI (reference sequence). Germline trimming cut 4 bases from V and 4 bases from J; bases unmatched to any gene: 7. CDR3 sequence (DNA): TGTGCCAGCAGTTGGGGACAGGGAGGTGGCACTGAAGCTTTCTTT. Translation: CASSWGQGGGTEAFF.

The J gene is TRBJ2-3, the V gene TRBV14; D gene unclear. V lost 0 bases to trimming and J lost 7 bases, with 5 bases between them. This CDR3 is built from 12 residues. Germline V gene lookup returns CDR1 SGHDN and CDR2 FVKESK. CDR3 nucleotide sequence: TGTGCCAGCAGCCAAGATCACTATACGCAGTATTTT. It encodes CASSQDHYTQYF.

The genes are TRBV5-1 and TRBJ1-4; maybe TRBD1 (6 bases). Trimming removed 0 bases from V and 8 bases from J, with 17 bases in between. Germline loops: CDR1 SGHRS, CDR2 YFSETQ. The CDR3 runs to 16 residues. CDR3 sequence (DNA): TGCGCCAGCAGCTTGGCGTCGAGAGGGGGGGGAGAAAAACTGTTTTTT. Amino acids: CASSLASRGGGEKLFF.

The V gene is TRBV9, the J gene TRBJ2-7; TRBD1 aligns across 9 bases. V lost 4 bases to trimming and J lost 4 bases; unmatched junction nucleotides: 6. Germline lookup yields CDR1 SGDLS and CDR2 YYNGEE. CDR3 length: 14 residues. Written as DNA, the CDR3 is TGTGCCAGCAGCCCTACGACAGGGGGTTACGAGCAGTACTTC. It translates to CASSPTTGGYEQYF.

The CDR3 DNA is TGTGCCAGTAGCCGCTACGGGACAGGCGCGCAGCAAAACACCATATATTTT. Translation: CASSRYGTGAQQNTIYF. The genes are TRBV19 and TRBJ1-3, with 8 nucleotides matching TRBD1. The CDR3 is 17 amino acids. Germline CDR1 LNHDA, CDR2 SQIVND (reference sequence). After removal of 6 bases from V and 6 bases from J, the junction contained 16 bases not matched to a gene.

This chain joins TRBV6-1 and TRBJ2-1; unclear D gene. The V and J ends lost 8 bases and 2 bases respectively, with 4 bases between them. The CDR3 extends over 11 amino acids. Germline V gene data show CDR1 as MNHNS and CDR2 as SASEGT. CDR3 nucleotide sequence: TGTGCCAGCCATGCCTACAATGAGCAGTTCTTC. Translating it yields CASHAYNEQFF.

The chain joins TRBV9 to TRBJ2-2; 8 bases align to TRBD2. CDR3 size: 17 residues. The V gene end was trimmed by 3 bases and the J gene end by 3 bases; junction bases not matched to a gene: 10. Germline values: CDR1 SGDLS, CDR2 YYNGEE. The CDR3 nucleotides read TGTGCCAGCAGCGCTGCATCGGGGGGGGGTTACACCGGGGAGCTGTTTTTT. Amino acids: CASSAASGGGYTGELFF.

The chain links TRBV28 to TRBJ1-3; TRBD1 agrees at 7 bases. V gave up 1 base and J gave up 1 base; unmatched junction bases: 1. The CDR3 runs to 15 residues. Germline CDR1 MDHEN, CDR2 SYDVKM. The CDR3 coding sequence is TGTGCCAGCAGTTTATCGGGACAGTCTGGAAACACCATATATTTT. Its protein product is CASSLSGQSGNTIYF.

The chain carries TRBV19 and TRBJ1-2; D ambiguous. There are 15 residues in the CDR3. V lost 9 bases to trimming and J lost 3 bases, with 20 bases between them. CDR1 is LNHDA, CDR2 SQIVND, per germline (reference sequence). CDR3 DNA: TGTGCCAGCTCGACCGGGCGCGGGGAGGACTATGGCTACACCTTC. Translation gives CASSTGRGEDYGYTF. The entire variable domain, with the rest obtained from reference TRBV19 and TRBJ1-2, is as follows: DGGITQSPKYLFRKEGQNVTLSCEQNLNHDAMYWYRQDPGQGLRLIYYSQIVNDFQKGDIAEGYSVSREKKESFPLTVTSAQKNPTAFYLCASSTGRGEDYGYTFGSGTRLTVV.

In regard to this clone: One junction end disagrees with the germline gene, perhaps due to a read error. V gene TRBV15 combines with J gene TRBJ2-6, with D perhaps matching TRBD1 (5 bases). This CDR3 comprises 12 residues. Germline CDR1 LNHNV, CDR2 YYDKDF (reference sequence). The CDR3 nucleotides are TGTGCCACCAGCACTGGGGCCAGCGTCCTGACTTTC. Residues: CATSTGASVLTF.

Note on this clone: Other nucleotide sequences in the sample specify the same CDR3. This rearrangement joins TRBV7-2 to TRBJ2-1; TRBD2 might be the D (5 bases). Between the trimmed V and J ends, which lost 6 bases and 1 base, there was a span of 10 bases. CDR3 length: 14 residues. Per germline, CDR1 SGHTA and CDR2 FQGNSA. The CDR3 DNA follows: TGTGCCAGCAGTTTTCGGGGTTCCTACAATGAGCAGTTCTTC. This gives the protein CASSFRGSYNEQFF. The full variable domain, its missing parts supplied by reference TRBV7-2 and TRBJ2-1, is GAGVSQSPSNKVTEKGKDVELRCDPISGHTALYWYRQSLGQGLEFLIYFQGNSAPDKSGLPSDRFSAERTGGSVSTLTIQRTQQEDSAVYLCASSFRGSYNEQFFGPGTRLTVL.

The V and J genes are TRBV18 and TRBJ1-2; D remains ambiguous. Germline V gene sequence: CDR1 KGHSH, CDR2 LQKENI. The CDR3 totals 16 residues. V was pared by 4 bases and J by 8 bases, with 23 bases between. The CDR3 nucleotides are TGTGCCAGCTCACAAATGACCAATTCCTGGAGAGGCGGCTACACCTTC. Encoded protein: CASSQMTNSWRGGYTF.

The chain has TRBV11-1 and TRBJ2-6, with 9 bases matching TRBD1. The J segment lost 8 bases and the V segment lost 0 bases, leaving 11 bases of the junction unmatched. The CDR3 consists of 18 residues. Germline CDR1 reads SGHAT; CDR2 reads FQDESV (reference sequence). This CDR3 reads CASSLAQWTGVVTNVLTF. In DNA form, the CDR3 reads TGTGCCAGCAGCTTAGCGCAATGGACAGGGGTGGTTACCAACGTCCTGACTTTC.

The V and J genes are TRBV19 and TRBJ2-3; 7 bases fit TRBD2. The germline gives CDR1 LNHDA, CDR2 SQIVND (reference sequence). Trimming took 7 bases from V and 1 from J; bases not matched to a gene: 5. There are 14 residues in the CDR3. The CDR3 sequence is CASKRLAGTDTQYF. The CDR3 DNA sequence: TGTGCCAGTAAAAGACTAGCAGGCACAGATACGCAGTATTTT.

CDR3 sequence reads: CASSLTGTGGNEKLFF. In nucleotides, the CDR3 is TGTGCCAGTAGTTTGACCGGGACAGGGGGAAATGAAAAACTGTTTTTT. The rearrangement joins TRBV19 to TRBJ1-4, with 11 bases that match TRBD1. V was pared by 5 bases and J by 5 bases, with 7 bases of the junction left unmatched. Looked up from germline, CDR1 is LNHDA and CDR2 is SQIVND (reference sequence). The CDR3 is made up of 16 amino acids. Complete variable domain (other parts from reference TRBV19 and TRBJ1-4): DGGITQSPKYLFRKEGQNVTLSCEQNLNHDAMYWYRQDPGQGLRLIYYSQIVNDFQKGDIAEGYSVSREKKESFPLTVTSAQKNPTAFYLCASSLTGTGGNEKLFFGSGTQLSVL.

This sequence joins TRBV18 and TRBJ1-1, with D possibly matching TRBD1 (5 bases). This CDR3 has 16 residues. Trimming cost V 3 bases and J 0 bases, with 14 bases left between them. The germline V gene encodes CDR1 KGHSH and CDR2 LQKENI. Written as DNA, the CDR3 is TGTGCCAGCTCACCCTCGGAAGGCAGGGTGAACACTGAAGCTTTCTTT. Translation: CASSPSEGRVNTEAFF.